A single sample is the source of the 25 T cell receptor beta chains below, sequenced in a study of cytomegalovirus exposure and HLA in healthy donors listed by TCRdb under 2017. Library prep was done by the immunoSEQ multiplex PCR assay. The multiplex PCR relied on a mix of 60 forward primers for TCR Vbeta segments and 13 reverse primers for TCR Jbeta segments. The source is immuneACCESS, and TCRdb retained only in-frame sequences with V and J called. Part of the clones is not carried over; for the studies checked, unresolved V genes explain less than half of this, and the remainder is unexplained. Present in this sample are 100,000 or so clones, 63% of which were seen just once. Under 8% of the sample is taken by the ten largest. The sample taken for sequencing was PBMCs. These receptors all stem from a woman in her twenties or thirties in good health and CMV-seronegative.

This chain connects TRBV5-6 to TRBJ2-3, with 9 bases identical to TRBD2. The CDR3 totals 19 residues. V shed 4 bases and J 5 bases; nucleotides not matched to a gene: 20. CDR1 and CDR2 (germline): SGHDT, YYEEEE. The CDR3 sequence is CASSPPLAGHRDRGDTQYF. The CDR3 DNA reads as TGTGCCAGCAGCCCCCCGCTAGCGGGGCACCGGGATCGGGGAGATACGCAGTATTTT.

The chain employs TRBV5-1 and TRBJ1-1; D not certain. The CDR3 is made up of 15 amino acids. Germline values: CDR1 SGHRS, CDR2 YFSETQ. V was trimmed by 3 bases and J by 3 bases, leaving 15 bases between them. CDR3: CASSSDPTRDTEAFF. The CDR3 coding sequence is TGCGCCAGCAGCTCAGACCCTACCCGGGACACTGAAGCTTTCTTT.

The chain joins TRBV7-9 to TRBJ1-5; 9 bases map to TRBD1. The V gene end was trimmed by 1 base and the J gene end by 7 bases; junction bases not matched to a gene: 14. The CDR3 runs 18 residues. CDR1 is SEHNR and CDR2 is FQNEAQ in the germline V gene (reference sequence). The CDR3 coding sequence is TGTGCCAGCAGCTTAGGTGGGACAGGGTCGGGTGAAGACCAGCCCCAGCATTTT. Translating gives CASSLGGTGSGEDQPQHF.

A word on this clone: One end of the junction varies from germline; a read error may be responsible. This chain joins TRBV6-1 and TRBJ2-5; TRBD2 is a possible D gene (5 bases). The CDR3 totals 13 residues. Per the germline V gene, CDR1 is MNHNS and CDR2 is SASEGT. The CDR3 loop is CASSGWVGENQYF. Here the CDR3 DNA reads TGTGCCAGCAGTGGTTGGGTGGGAGAGAACCAGTACTTC.

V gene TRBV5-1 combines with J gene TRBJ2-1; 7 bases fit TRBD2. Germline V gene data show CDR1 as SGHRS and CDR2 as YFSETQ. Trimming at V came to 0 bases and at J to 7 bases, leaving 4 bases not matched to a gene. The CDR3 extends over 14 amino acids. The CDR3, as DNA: TGCGCCAGCAGCTTGGTCCCAGCGGGAAATGAGCAGTTCTTC. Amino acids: CASSLVPAGNEQFF. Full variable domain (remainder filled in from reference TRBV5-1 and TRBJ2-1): KAGVTQTPRYLIKTRGQQVTLSCSPISGHRSVSWYQQTPGQGLQFLFEYFSETQRNKGNFPGRFSGRQFSNSRSEMNVSTLELGDSALYLCASSLVPAGNEQFFGPGTRLTVL.

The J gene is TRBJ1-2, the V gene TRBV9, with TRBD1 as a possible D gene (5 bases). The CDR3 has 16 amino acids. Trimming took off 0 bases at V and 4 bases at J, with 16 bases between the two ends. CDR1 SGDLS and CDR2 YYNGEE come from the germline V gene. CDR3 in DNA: TGTGCCAGCAGCGTAGAAGGTGGGGGGAGAGGCTATGGCTACACCTTC. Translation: CASSVEGGGRGYGYTF. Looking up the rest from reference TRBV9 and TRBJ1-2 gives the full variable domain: DSGVTQTPKHLITATGQRVTLRCSPRSGDLSVYWYQQSLDQGLQFLIQYYNGEERAKGNILERFSAQQFPDLHSELNLSSLELGDSALYFCASSVEGGGRGYGYTFGSGTRLTVV.

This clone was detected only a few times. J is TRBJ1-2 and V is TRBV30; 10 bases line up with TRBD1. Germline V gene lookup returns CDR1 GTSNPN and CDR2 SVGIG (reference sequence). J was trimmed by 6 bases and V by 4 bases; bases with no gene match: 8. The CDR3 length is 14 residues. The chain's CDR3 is CAWTIGQGVDGYTF. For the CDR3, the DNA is TGTGCCTGGACTATCGGACAGGGGGTCGATGGCTACACCTTC.

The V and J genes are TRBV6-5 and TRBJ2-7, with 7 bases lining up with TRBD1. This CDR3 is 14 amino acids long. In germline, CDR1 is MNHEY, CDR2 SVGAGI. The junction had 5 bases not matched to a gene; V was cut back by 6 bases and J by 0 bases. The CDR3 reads CASRDRSPSYEQYF. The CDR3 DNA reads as TGTGCCAGCAGGGACAGGTCGCCCTCCTACGAGCAGTACTTC.

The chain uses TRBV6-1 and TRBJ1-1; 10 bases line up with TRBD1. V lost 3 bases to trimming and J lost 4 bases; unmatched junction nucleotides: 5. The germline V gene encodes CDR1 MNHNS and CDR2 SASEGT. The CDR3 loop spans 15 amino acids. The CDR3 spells CASSEGTGVGTEAFF. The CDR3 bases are TGTGCCAGCAGTGAGGGGACAGGGGTCGGCACTGAAGCTTTCTTT.

CDR3 in DNA: TGTGCCAGCAGCGTCGGACTGGGCCTACGGGAGCAGTACTTC. Its translation: CASSVGLGLREQYF. The chain is built from TRBV9 and TRBJ2-7, with D possibly being TRBD2 (5 bases). Germline lookup yields CDR1 SGDLS and CDR2 YYNGEE. Trimming took 2 bases from V and 7 from J, leaving 16 bases between them. The CDR3 sequence is 14 residues long.

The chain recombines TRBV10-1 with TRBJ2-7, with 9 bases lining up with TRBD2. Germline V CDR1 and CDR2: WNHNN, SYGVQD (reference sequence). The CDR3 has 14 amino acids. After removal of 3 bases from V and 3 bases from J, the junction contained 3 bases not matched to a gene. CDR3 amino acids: CASSESGRIYEQYF. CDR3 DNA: TGCGCCAGCAGTGAAAGCGGGAGGATCTACGAGCAGTACTTC.

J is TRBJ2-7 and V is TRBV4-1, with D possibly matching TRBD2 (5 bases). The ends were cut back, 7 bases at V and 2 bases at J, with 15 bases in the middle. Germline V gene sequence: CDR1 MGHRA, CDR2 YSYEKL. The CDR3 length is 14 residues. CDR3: CASTNSDVAYEQYF. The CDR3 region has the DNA TGCGCCAGCACCAATAGCGACGTGGCCTACGAGCAGTACTTC.

This chain's CDR3 is CASTYGQGRQPQHF. The CDR3 nucleotides read TGTGCCAGTACCTACGGACAGGGACGTCAGCCCCAGCATTTT. The V call is TRBV19, the J call TRBJ1-5; 8 bases agree with TRBD1. This CDR3 contains 14 residues. The germline V gene encodes CDR1 LNHDA and CDR2 SQIVND (reference sequence). The V segment lost 7 bases and the J segment 6 bases; nucleotides outside the gene matches: 8.

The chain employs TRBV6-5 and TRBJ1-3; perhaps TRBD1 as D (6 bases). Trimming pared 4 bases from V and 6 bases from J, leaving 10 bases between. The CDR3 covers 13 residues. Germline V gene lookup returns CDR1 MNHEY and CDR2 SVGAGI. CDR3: CASSSRTENTIYF. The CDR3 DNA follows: TGTGCCAGCAGTTCTCGGACAGAAAACACCATATATTTT.

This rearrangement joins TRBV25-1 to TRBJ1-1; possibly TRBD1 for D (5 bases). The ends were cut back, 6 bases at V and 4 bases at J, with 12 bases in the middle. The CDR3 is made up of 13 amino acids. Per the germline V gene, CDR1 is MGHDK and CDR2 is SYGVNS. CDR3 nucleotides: TGTGCCAGCAGGACCACAGGTGGCACTGAAGCTTTCTTT. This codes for CASRTTGGTEAFF.

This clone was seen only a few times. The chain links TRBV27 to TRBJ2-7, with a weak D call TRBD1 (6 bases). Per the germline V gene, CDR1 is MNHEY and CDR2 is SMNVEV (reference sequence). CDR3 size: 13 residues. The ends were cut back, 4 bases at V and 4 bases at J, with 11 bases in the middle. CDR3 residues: CASSSSDRYEQYF. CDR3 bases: TGTGCCAGCAGTTCCAGCGACAGGTACGAGCAGTACTTC.

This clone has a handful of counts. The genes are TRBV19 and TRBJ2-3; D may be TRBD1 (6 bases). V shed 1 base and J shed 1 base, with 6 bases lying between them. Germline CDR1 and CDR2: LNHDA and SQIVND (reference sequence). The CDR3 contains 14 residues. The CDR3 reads CASSIGTGTDTQYF. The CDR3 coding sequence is TGTGCCAGTAGTATAGGGACAGGCACAGATACGCAGTATTTT.

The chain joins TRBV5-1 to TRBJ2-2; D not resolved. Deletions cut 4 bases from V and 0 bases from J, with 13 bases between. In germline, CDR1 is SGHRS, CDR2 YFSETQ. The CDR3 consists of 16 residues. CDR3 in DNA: TGCGCCAGCAGCCCCCTAAAAAACGCGAACACCGGGGAGCTGTTTTTT. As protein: CASSPLKNANTGELFF.

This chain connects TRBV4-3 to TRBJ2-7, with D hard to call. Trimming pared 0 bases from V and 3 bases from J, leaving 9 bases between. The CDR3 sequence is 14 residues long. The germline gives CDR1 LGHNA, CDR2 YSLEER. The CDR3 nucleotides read TGCGCCAGCAGCCAAGATAACGGAGTCTACGAGCAGTACTTC. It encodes CASSQDNGVYEQYF.

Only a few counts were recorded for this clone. As DNA, the CDR3 is TGTGCCATCAGTTTAGCGGGGGCTAGCACAGATACGCAGTATTTT. It encodes CAISLAGASTDTQYF. The chain is built from TRBV10-3 and TRBJ2-3; 9 bases fit TRBD2. Germline loops: CDR1 ENHRY, CDR2 SYGVKD. V was pared by 5 bases and J by 0 bases, with 3 bases of the junction left unmatched. CDR3 length: 15 amino acids.

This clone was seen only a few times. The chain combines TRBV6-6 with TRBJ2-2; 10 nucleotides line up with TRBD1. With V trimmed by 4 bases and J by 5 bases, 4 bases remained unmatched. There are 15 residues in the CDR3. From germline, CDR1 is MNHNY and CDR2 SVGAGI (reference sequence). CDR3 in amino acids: CASSLGQGKTGELFF. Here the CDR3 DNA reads TGTGCCAGCAGTTTGGGACAGGGGAAAACCGGGGAGCTGTTTTTT.

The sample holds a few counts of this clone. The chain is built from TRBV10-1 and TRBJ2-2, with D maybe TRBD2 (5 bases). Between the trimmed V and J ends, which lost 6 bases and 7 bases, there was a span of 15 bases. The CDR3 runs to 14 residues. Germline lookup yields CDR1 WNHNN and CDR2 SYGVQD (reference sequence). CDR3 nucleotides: TGCGCCAGCAGCGCTAGCATATGGGACGGGGAGCTGTTTTTT. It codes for CASSASIWDGELFF.

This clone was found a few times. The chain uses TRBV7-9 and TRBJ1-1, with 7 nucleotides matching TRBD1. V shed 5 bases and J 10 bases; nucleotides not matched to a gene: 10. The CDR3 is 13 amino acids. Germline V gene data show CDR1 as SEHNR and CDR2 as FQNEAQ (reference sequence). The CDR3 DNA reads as TGTGCCAGCAGCCCAAAGGGGGGACAGAGAGCTTTCTTT. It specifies CASSPKGGQRAFF.

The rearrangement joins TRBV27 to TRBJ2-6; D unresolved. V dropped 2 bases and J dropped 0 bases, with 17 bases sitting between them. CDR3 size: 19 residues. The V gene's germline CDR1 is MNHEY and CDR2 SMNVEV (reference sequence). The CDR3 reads CASSLVFQRIYSGANVLTF. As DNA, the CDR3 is TGTGCCAGCAGTTTAGTCTTCCAGAGGATTTACTCTGGGGCCAACGTCCTGACTTTC.

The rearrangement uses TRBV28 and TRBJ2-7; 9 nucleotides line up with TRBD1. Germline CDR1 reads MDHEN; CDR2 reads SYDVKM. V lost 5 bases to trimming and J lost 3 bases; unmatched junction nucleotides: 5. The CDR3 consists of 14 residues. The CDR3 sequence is CASSSTGGLYEQYF. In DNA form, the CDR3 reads TGTGCCAGCAGTAGCACAGGGGGCCTCTACGAGCAGTACTTC.